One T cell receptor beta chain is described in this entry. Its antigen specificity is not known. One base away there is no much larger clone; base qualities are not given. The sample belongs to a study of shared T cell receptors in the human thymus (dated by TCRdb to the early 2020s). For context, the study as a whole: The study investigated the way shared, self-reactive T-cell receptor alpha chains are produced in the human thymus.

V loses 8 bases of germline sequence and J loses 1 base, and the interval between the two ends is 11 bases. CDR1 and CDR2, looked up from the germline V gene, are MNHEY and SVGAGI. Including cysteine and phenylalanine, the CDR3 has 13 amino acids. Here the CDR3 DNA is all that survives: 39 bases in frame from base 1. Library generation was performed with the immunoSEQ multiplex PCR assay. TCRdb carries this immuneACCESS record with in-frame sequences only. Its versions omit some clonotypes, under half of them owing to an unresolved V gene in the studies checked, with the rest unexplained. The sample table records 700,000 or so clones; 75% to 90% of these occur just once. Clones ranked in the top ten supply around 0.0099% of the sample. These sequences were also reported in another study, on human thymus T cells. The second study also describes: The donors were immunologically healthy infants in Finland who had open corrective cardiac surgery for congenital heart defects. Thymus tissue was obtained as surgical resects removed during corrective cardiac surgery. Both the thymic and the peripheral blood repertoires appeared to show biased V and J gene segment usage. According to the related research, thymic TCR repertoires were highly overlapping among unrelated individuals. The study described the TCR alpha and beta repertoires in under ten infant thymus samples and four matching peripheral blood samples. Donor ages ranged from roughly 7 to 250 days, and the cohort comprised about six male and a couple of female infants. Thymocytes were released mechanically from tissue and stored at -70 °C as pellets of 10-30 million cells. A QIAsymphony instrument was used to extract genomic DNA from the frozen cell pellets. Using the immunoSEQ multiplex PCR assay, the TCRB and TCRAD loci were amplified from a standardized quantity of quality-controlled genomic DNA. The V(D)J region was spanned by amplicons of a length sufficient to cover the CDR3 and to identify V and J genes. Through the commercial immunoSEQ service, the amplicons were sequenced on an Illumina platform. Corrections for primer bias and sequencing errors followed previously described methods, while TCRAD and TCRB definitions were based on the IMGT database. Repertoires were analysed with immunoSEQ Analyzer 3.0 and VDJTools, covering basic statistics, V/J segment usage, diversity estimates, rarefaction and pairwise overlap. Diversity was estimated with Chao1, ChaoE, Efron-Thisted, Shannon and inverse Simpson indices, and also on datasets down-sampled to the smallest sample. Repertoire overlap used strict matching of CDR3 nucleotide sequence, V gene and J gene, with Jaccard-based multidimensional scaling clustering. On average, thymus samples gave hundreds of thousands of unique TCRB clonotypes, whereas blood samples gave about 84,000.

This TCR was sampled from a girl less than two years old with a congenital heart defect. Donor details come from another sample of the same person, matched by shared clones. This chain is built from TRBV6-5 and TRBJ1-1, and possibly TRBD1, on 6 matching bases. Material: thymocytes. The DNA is TGTGCCAGCTGGGGGCTTAGGAACACTGAAGCTTTCTTT. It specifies CASWGLRNTEAFF.